This is a list of T cell receptor beta chains from one sample in a study of control samples from healthy donors and cancer patients. The method was immunoSEQ multiplex PCR; TCRdb's version includes in-frame clones alone and lacks a portion of them. The table records about 130,000 clones, roughly 95% of them present only once. The sequencing input was blood. The receptors shown here come from a man aged 25-45 years in good health. Both conserved end residues are part of each CDR3. A D gene is named only where the DNA matches it firmly. Size tells how often a clone was seen (once, few, many) or the class of an expanded clone, and some rows leave it out.

TRBV19	.	.	TRBJ2-7	CASSSRATQSYEQYF	TGTGCCAGTAGCAGCCGGGCAACACAGTCCTACGAGCAGTACTTC
TRBV6-2/TRBV6-3	few	.	TRBJ2-5	CASSYAWQSETQYF	TGTGCCAGCAGTTACGCTTGGCAGTCAGAGACCCAGTACTTC
TRBV5-1	.	.	TRBJ1-1	CASSWTTENTEAFF	TGCGCCAGCAGCTGGACCACAGAGAACACTGAAGCTTTCTTT
TRBV30	.	.	TRBJ1-2	CAWSAPSGGYTF	TGTGCCTGGAGTGCCCCCTCTGGTGGCTACACCTTC
TRBV5-5	.	.	TRBJ2-7	CASSLRPTSSYEQYF	TGTGCCAGCAGCTTGCGGCCCACGAGCTCCTACGAGCAGTACTTC
TRBV29-1	.	.	TRBJ1-2	CSVEDPGEGYTF	TGCAGCGTTGAAGACCCCGGGGAAGGCTACACCTTC
TRBV5-4	.	.	TRBJ1-1	CASSLSPGFEAFF	TGTGCCAGCAGCTTATCCCCGGGGTTTGAAGCTTTCTTT
TRBV27	.	.	TRBJ2-1	CASGLSPSRMKFF	TGTGCCAGCGGCCTCTCCCCCAGCCGAATGAAGTTCTTC
TRBV6-2/TRBV6-3	.	TRBD2	TRBJ2-3	CASSYEGGGPRRDTQYF	TGTGCCAGCAGTTACGAGGGCGGGGGGCCTCGGAGAGATACGCAGTATTTT
TRBV21-1	.	.	TRBJ2-5	CASSPRGGPETQYF	TGTGCCAGCAGCCCCCGAGGGGGCCCAGAGACCCAGTACTTC
TRBV14	.	TRBD1	TRBJ1-1	CASSLWDSYNTEAFF	TGTGCCAGCAGCCTGTGGGACAGCTACAACACTGAAGCTTTCTTT
TRBV5-1	.	.	TRBJ1-1	CASHTGLGTEAFF	TGCGCCAGCCATACGGGGTTGGGCACTGAAGCTTTCTTT
TRBV19	.	TRBD1	TRBJ2-7	CASSTGTGPYEQYF	TGTGCCAGTAGTACCGGGACAGGTCCCTACGAGCAGTACTTC
TRBV27	.	.	TRBJ2-7	CASSRTAGYEQYF	TGTGCCAGCAGTCGGACAGCGGGCTACGAGCAGTACTTC
TRBV5-6	.	.	TRBJ1-2	CASSLAGSGSYGYTF	TGTGCCAGCAGCTTGGCCGGGTCAGGGTCGTATGGCTACACCTTC
TRBV11-2	.	TRBD2	TRBJ2-1	CASSHSGNPSYNEQFF	TGTGCCAGCAGCCATAGCGGGAACCCTTCCTACAATGAGCAGTTCTTC
TRBV6-5	.	.	TRBJ1-5	CASSYSTGSNQPQHF	TGTGCCAGCAGTTACTCGACCGGGAGCAATCAGCCCCAGCATTTT
TRBV4-3	.	.	TRBJ1-2	CASSQDLGEGVGYTF	TGCGCCAGCAGCCAAGATCTCGGGGAAGGGGTTGGCTACACCTTC